The 17 T cell receptor beta chains reported below all come from one sample, sequenced in a study of PD-L1 blockade in urothelial cancer. Assay: immunoSEQ multiplex PCR; the TCRdb copy retains only in-frame clones and omits some. The profile shows around 63,000 clones, about 81% of them singletons. Time point: pretreatment peripheral blood. The input for sequencing was PBMCs, taken around atezolizumab (anti-PD-L1) treatment. The receptors were gathered from a man aged 70-80 years with urothelial cancer.

The chain has TRBV4-2 and TRBJ2-3; D is possibly TRBD2 (6 bases). Between the trimmed V and J ends, which lost 3 bases and 2 bases, there was a span of 21 bases. The germline V gene encodes CDR1 LGHNA and CDR2 YNFKEQ. The CDR3 covers 18 residues. The CDR3 sequence is CASSQERSGLAYTDTQYF. The CDR3 nucleotides read TGTGCCAGCAGCCAGGAAAGGTCCGGGCTAGCGTACACAGATACGCAGTATTTT.

The V and J genes are TRBV27 and TRBJ1-5; D perhaps matches TRBD1 (5 bases). The ends were cut back, 5 bases at V and 0 bases at J, with 8 bases in the middle. The length of the CDR3 is 14 residues. CDR1 and CDR2 (germline): MNHEY, SMNVEV (reference sequence). The CDR3 DNA reads as TGTGCCAGCAGTGCCGGACATAGCAATCAGCCCCAGCATTTT. Translated, it gives CASSAGHSNQPQHF.

The rearrangement links TRBV27 to TRBJ2-1; 8 nucleotides align to TRBD1. CDR3 length equals 15 residues. Trimming removed 4 bases from V and 2 bases from J; junction bases left unmatched: 4. Germline values: CDR1 MNHEY, CDR2 SMNVEV (reference sequence). The CDR3 sequence: CASSSTGAPYNEQFF. Here the CDR3 DNA reads TGTGCCAGCAGTTCGACAGGGGCTCCCTACAATGAGCAGTTCTTC.

The chain uses TRBV7-2 and TRBJ2-5; D ambiguous. With 5 bases removed from V and 2 bases from J, the gap between germline ends came to 12 bases. The CDR3 totals 14 residues. Germline V gives CDR1 SGHTA, CDR2 FQGNSA. CDR3 in DNA: TGTGCCAGCAGCCTGGCTCTCCGACAAGAGACCCAGTACTTC. It translates to CASSLALRQETQYF.

V is TRBV7-9 and J is TRBJ2-2; D remains unclear. Trimming cost V 2 bases and J 5 bases, with 9 bases left between them. In germline, CDR1 is SEHNR, CDR2 FQNEAQ (reference sequence). CDR3 size: 14 residues. The CDR3 spells CASSLIRRTGELFF. In DNA form, the CDR3 reads TGTGCCAGCAGCTTAATACGGAGAACCGGGGAGCTGTTTTTT. Together with reference TRBV7-9 and TRBJ2-2, the CDR3 gives the full variable domain: DTGVSQNPRHKITKRGQNVTFRCDPISEHNRLYWYRQTLGQGPEFLTYFQNEAQLEKSRLLSDRFSAERPKGSFSTLEIQRTEQGDSAMYLCASSLIRRTGELFFGEGSRLTVL.

This clone was counted a few times. This sequence joins TRBV6-6 and TRBJ2-7, with TRBD1 identical over 9 bases. J was trimmed by 3 bases and V by 6 bases; bases with no gene match: 6. From germline, CDR1 is MNHNY and CDR2 SVGAGI (reference sequence). The CDR3 is 14 residues long. The CDR3 region is CASSFGTGNYEQYF. As DNA, the CDR3 is TGTGCCAGCAGCTTTGGGACAGGGAACTACGAGCAGTACTTC.

This clone was seen more than once but under ten times. The chain uses TRBV7-2 and TRBJ1-1; D might be TRBD1 (5 bases). Germline-derived CDR1 and CDR2 are SGHTA and FQGNSA. This CDR3 is 14 amino acids long. V dropped 8 bases and J dropped 4 bases, with 17 bases sitting between them. The CDR3 sequence: CASLPFREATEAFF. The CDR3 DNA follows: TGTGCCAGCCTACCATTCAGGGAGGCCACTGAAGCTTTCTTT.

V usage is TRBV9 and J usage is TRBJ1-2, with D possibly matching TRBD1 (6 bases). Germline V gives CDR1 SGDLS, CDR2 YYNGEE. The V end lost 0 bases, the J end lost 4 bases, and 13 bases lay between the germline ends. The CDR3 contains 15 residues. The CDR3 spells CASSVAAGVRYGYTF. In DNA form, the CDR3 reads TGTGCCAGCAGCGTAGCGGCAGGGGTACGCTATGGCTACACCTTC.

This clone has a single count. The rearrangement uses TRBV21-1 and TRBJ1-5; the table gives TRBD1 as D, unverified against the DNA. TRBV21-1 is noted as a pseudogene. CDR3 length equals 16 residues. The CDR3 DNA reads TGTGCCAGCAGCAAAAAGGGGACAGGGAACAATCAGCCCCAGCATTTT. Translated, it gives CASSKKGTGNNQPQHF.

CDR3 DNA: TGTGCCAGCAGCCCCCTGCGACAGGGGGGGGGAAAACTGTTTTTT. Protein sequence: CASSPLRQGGGKLFF. The chain employs TRBV11-2 and TRBJ1-4, with 9 bases identical to TRBD1. The length of the CDR3 is 15 residues. Looked up from germline, CDR1 is SGHAT and CDR2 is FQNNGV. V gave up 5 bases and J gave up 10 bases; unmatched junction bases: 11. Looking up the rest from reference TRBV11-2 and TRBJ1-4 gives the full variable domain: EAGVAQSPRYKIIEKRQSVAFWCNPISGHATLYWYQQILGQGPKLLIQFQNNGVVDDSQLPKDRFSAERLKGVDSTLKIQPAKLEDSAVYLCASSPLRQGGGKLFFGSGTQLSVL.

CDR3 in DNA: TGCGCCAGCAGCTCTGGACAGGGTAATGAAAAACTGTTTTTT. Encoded protein: CASSSGQGNEKLFF. V is TRBV5-1 and J is TRBJ1-4, with 8 bases identical to TRBD1. V trimming: 3 bases; J trimming: 4 bases; junction bases outside the gene matches: 2. The CDR3 consists of 14 residues. Germline V gene sequence: CDR1 SGHRS, CDR2 YFSETQ.

The chain couples TRBV27 to TRBJ1-1; 11 bases align to TRBD1. CDR1 MNHEY and CDR2 SMNVEV come from the germline V gene (reference sequence). Trimming removed 4 bases from V and 4 bases from J; junction bases left unmatched: 8. The CDR3 has 16 amino acids. The CDR3 reads CASSSYSGTGGTEAFF. In DNA, the CDR3 is TGTGCCAGCAGTTCGTATTCCGGGACAGGGGGCACTGAAGCTTTCTTT.

J is TRBJ1-3 and V is TRBV9; TRBD1 matches 9 bases. From germline, CDR1 is SGDLS and CDR2 YYNGEE. Germline trimming cut 0 bases from V and 4 bases from J; bases unmatched to any gene: 5. The CDR3 has 16 amino acids. This chain's CDR3 is CASSVAGQGNGNTIYF. CDR3 sequence (DNA): TGTGCCAGCAGCGTAGCCGGACAGGGGAACGGAAACACCATATATTTT. The variable domain in full, completed from reference TRBV9 and TRBJ1-3, reads DSGVTQTPKHLITATGQRVTLRCSPRSGDLSVYWYQQSLDQGLQFLIQYYNGEERAKGNILERFSAQQFPDLHSELNLSSLELGDSALYFCASSVAGQGNGNTIYFGEGSWLTVV.

J is TRBJ2-1 and V is TRBV11-3, with D perhaps matching TRBD2 (6 bases). CDR3 length: 17 residues. Germline-derived CDR1 and CDR2 are SGHNT and YENEEA. Trimming removed 0 bases from V and 7 bases from J, with 19 bases in between. CDR3 in amino acids: CASSLDHGTLRRNEQFF. Written as DNA, the CDR3 is TGTGCCAGCAGCTTAGATCATGGGACTCTGCGGAGGAATGAGCAGTTCTTC.

The genes are TRBV5-1 and TRBJ2-7; TRBD1 matches at 8 bases. The germline CDR1 and CDR2 sequences are SGHRS and YFSETQ. Trimming at V came to 2 bases and at J to 4 bases, leaving 5 bases not matched to a gene. The CDR3 consists of 14 residues. The CDR3 sequence: CASSFEDREYEQYF. CDR3 nucleotides: TGCGCCAGCAGCTTCGAGGACAGGGAGTACGAGCAGTACTTC.

The V and J genes are TRBV11-3 and TRBJ2-2; 7 bases map to TRBD2. V gave up 8 bases and J gave up 2 bases; unmatched junction bases: 5. The germline gives CDR1 SGHNT, CDR2 YENEEA. CDR3 length: 14 residues. CDR3 nucleotides: TGTGCCAGCCTGGGCGGGGGTAACACCGGGGAGCTGTTTTTT. Its translation is CASLGGGNTGELFF.

The chain has TRBV9 and TRBJ2-7; 7 bases are shared with TRBD1. Per germline, CDR1 SGDLS and CDR2 YYNGEE. Trimming took 0 bases from V and 2 from J; bases not matched to a gene: 8. This CDR3 comprises 16 residues. The CDR3 region has the DNA TGTGCCAGCAGCGTAGGGGGGACAGTGGGTCCCTACGAGCAGTACTTC. It yields the protein CASSVGGTVGPYEQYF.